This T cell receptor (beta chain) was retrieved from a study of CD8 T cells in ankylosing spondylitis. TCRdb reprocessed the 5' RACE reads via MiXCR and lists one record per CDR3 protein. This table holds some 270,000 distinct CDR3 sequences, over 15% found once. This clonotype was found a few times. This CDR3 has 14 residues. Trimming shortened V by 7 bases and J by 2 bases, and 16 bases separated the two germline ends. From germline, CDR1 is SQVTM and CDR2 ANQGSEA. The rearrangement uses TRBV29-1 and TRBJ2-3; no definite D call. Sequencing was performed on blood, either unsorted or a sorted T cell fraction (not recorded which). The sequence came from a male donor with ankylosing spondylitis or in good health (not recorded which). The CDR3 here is CSAGGEPLTDTQYF. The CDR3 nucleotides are TGCAGCGCCGGCGGCGAGCCCCTCACAGATACGCAGTATTTT.